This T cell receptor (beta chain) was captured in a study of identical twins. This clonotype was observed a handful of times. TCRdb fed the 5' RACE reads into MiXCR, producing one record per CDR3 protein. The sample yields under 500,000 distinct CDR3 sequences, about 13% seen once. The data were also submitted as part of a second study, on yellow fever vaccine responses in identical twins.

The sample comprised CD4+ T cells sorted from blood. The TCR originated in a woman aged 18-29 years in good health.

CDR3 amino acids: CASSSTQGAGEQYF. CDR3 nucleotides: TGTGCCAGCAGCTCCACGCAGGGGGCGGGCGAGCAGTACTTC. V usage is TRBV7-6 and J usage is TRBJ2-7; TRBD1 matches 8 bases. Germline CDR1 reads SGHVS; CDR2 reads FNYEAQ. V shed 4 bases and J 6 bases; nucleotides not matched to a gene: 8. This CDR3 has 14 residues. Looking up the rest from reference TRBV7-6 and TRBJ2-7 gives the full variable domain: GAGVSQSPRYKVTKRGQDVALRCDPISGHVSLYWYRQALGQGPEFLTYFNYEAQQDKSGLPNDRFSAERPEGSISTLTIQRTEQRDSAMYRCASSSTQGAGEQYFGPGTRLTVT.